This TCR beta chain is from a study of blood T cell repertoires in COVID-19. This CDR3 comprises 15 residues. The germline V gene encodes CDR1 LNHNV and CDR2 YYDKDF (reference sequence). Deletions cut 4 bases from V and 4 bases from J, with 16 bases between. Method: immunoSEQ multiplex PCR; TCRdb's copy keeps in-frame clones and lacks some. The table records fewer than 200,000 clones, roughly 80% of them present only once. The sample taken for sequencing was peripheral blood. The sequence was obtained from a man aged 55-75 years with acute or convalescent COVID-19. The rearrangement uses TRBV15 and TRBJ1-1; D perhaps matches TRBD1 (5 bases). CDR3: CATSIGGGLSTEAFF. The CDR3 DNA reads TGTGCCACCAGCATAGGCGGGGGGTTGAGCACTGAAGCTTTCTTT.